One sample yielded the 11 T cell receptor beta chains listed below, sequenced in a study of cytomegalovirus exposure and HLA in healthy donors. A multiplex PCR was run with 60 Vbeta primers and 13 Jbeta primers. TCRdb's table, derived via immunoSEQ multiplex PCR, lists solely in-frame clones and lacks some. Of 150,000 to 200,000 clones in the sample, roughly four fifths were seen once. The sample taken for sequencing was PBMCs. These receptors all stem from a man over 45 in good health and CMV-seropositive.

CDR3 residues: CASSLMAGGLNNEQFF. The CDR3 DNA reads TGTGCCAGCAGCTTAATGGCGGGGGGGCTTAACAATGAGCAGTTCTTC. The chain couples TRBV7-3 to TRBJ2-1; 9 nucleotides agree with TRBD2. The junction had 6 bases not matched to a gene; V was cut back by 1 base and J by 5 bases. Per the germline V gene, CDR1 is SGHTA and CDR2 is FQGTGA. The CDR3 covers 16 residues.

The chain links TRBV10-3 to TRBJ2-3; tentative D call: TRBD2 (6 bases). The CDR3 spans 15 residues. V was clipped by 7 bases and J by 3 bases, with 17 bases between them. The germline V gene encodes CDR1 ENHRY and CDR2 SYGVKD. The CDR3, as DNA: TGTGCCATCACCCGAGGCGGGGTAAGGACAGATACGCAGTATTTT. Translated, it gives CAITRGGVRTDTQYF.

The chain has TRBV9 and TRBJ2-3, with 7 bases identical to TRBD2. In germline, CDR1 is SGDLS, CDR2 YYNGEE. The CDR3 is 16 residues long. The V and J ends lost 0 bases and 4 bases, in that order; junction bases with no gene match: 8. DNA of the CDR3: TGTGCCAGCAGCGTAGAGGGGACGGGGGGACCAGATACGCAGTATTTT. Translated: CASSVEGTGGPDTQYF.

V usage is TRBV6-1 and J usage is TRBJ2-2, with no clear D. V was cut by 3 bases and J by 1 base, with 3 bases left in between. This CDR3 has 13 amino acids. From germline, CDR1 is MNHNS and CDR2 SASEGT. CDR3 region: CASSDLNTGELFF. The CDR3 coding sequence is TGTGCCAGCAGTGACCTGAACACCGGGGAGCTGTTTTTT.

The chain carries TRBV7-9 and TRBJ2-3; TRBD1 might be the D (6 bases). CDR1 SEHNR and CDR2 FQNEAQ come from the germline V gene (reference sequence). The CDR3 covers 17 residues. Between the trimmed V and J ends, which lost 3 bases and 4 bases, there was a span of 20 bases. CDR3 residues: CASSFLGASTLPDTQYF. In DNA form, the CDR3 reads TGTGCCAGCAGCTTTCTGGGGGCCTCTACCCTCCCAGATACGCAGTATTTT. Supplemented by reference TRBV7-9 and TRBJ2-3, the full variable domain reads DTGVSQNPRHKITKRGQNVTFRCDPISEHNRLYWYRQTLGQGPEFLTYFQNEAQLEKSRLLSDRFSAERPKGSFSTLEIQRTEQGDSAMYLCASSFLGASTLPDTQYFGPGTRLTVL.

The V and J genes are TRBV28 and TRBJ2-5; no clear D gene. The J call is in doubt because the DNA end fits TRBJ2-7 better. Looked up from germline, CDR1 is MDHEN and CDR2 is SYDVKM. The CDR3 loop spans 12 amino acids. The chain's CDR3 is CASTGPLYEQYF. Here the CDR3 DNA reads TGTGCCAGCACTGGGCCCCTCTACGAGCAGTACTTC.

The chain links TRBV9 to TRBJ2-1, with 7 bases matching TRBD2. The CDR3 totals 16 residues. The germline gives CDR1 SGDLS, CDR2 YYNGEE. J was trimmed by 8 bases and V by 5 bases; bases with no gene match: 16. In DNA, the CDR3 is TGTGCCAGCAGTGTGGGTGGGGGGGGAATTGTCCATGAGCAGTTCTTC. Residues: CASSVGGGGIVHEQFF.

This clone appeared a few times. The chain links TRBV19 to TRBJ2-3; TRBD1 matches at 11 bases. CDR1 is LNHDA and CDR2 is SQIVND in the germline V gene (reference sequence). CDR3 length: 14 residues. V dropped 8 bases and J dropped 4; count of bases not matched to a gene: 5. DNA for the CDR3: TGTGCCAGTCGGGACAGGGGGAAGGCAGATACGCAGTATTTT. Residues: CASRDRGKADTQYF.

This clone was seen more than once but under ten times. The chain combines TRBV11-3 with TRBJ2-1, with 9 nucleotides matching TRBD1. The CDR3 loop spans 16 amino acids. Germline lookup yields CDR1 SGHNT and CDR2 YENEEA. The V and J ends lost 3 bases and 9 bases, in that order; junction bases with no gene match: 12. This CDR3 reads CASSFRSGTGSGEQFF. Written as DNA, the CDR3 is TGTGCCAGCAGCTTTAGGTCTGGGACAGGGTCAGGTGAGCAGTTCTTC.

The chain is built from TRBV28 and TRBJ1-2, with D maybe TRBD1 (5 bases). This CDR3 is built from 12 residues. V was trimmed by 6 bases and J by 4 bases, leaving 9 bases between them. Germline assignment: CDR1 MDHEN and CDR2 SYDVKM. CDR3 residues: CASSTGLYGYTF. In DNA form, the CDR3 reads TGTGCCAGCAGCACGGGACTCTATGGCTACACCTTC.

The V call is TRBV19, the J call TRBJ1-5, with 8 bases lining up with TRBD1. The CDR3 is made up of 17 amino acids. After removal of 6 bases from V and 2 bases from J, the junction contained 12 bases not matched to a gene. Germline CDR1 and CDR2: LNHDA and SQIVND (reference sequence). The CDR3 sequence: CASSPGQGVLRNQPQHF. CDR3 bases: TGTGCCAGTAGCCCCGGACAGGGTGTGTTACGCAATCAGCCCCAGCATTTT.